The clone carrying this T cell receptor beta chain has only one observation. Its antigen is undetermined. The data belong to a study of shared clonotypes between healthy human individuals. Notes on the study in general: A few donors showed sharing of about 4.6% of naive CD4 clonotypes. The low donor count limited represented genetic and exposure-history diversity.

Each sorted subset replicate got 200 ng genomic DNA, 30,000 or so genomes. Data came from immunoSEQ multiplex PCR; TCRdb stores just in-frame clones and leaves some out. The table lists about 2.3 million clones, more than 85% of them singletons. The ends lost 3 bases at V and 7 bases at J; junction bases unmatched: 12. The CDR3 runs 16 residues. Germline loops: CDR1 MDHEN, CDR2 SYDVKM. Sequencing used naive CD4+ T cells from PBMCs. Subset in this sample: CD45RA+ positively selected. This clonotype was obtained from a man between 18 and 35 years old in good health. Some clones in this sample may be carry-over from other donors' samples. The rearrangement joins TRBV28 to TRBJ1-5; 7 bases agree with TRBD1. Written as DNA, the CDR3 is TGTGCCAGCAGTTTCGGAGCAAGACAGGGCGGGCAGCCCCAGCATTTT. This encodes CASSFGARQGGQPQHF.